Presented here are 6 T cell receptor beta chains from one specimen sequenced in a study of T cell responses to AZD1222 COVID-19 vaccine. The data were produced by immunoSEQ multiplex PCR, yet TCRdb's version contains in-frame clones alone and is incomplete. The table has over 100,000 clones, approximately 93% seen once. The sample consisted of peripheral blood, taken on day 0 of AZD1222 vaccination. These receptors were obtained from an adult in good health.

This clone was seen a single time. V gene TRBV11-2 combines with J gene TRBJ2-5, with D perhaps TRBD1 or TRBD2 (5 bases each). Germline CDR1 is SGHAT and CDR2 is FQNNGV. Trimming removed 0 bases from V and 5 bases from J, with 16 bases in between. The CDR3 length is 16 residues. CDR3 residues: CASSLDVRGSGETQYF. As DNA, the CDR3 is TGTGCCAGCAGCTTAGATGTTCGGGGCTCGGGGGAGACCCAGTACTTC.

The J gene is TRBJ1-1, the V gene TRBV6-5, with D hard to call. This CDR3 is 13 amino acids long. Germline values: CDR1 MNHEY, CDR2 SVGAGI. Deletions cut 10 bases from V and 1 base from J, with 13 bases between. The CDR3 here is CATAASGNTEAFF. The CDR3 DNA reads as TGTGCCACTGCAGCCAGTGGGAACACTGAAGCTTTCTTT.

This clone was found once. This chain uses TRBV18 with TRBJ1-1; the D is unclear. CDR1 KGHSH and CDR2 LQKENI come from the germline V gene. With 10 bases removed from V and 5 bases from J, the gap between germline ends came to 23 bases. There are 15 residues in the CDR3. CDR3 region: CANTVRVDPGTEAFF. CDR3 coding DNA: TGTGCCAACACGGTGAGGGTGGACCCCGGGACTGAAGCTTTCTTT.

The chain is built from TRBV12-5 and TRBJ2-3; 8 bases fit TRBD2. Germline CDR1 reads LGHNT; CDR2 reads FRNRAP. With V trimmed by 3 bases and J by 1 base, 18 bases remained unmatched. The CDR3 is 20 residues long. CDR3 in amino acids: CASGLLSRVRGARGTDTQYF. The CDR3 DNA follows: TGTGCTAGTGGTTTATTATCCAGGGTGCGGGGGGCGCGGGGCACAGATACGCAGTATTTT. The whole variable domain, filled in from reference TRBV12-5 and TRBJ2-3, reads DARVTQTPRHKVTEMGQEVTMRCQPILGHNTVFWYRQTMMQGLELLAYFRNRAPLDDSGMPKDRFSAEMPDATLATLKIQPSEPRDSAVYFCASGLLSRVRGARGTDTQYFGPGTRLTVL.

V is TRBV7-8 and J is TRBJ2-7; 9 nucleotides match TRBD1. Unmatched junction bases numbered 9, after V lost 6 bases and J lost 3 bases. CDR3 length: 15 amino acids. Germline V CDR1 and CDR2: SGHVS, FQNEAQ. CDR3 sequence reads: CASSLNPGQGYEQYF. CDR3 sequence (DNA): TGTGCCAGCAGTTTAAATCCGGGACAGGGCTACGAGCAGTACTTC.

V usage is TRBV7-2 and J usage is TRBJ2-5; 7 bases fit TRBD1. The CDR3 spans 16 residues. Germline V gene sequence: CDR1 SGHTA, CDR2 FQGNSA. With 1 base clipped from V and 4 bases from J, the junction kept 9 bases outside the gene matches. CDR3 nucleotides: TGTGCCAGCAGCTTAGATTCGACAGGGCAGAGAGAGACCCAGTACTTC. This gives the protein CASSLDSTGQRETQYF.